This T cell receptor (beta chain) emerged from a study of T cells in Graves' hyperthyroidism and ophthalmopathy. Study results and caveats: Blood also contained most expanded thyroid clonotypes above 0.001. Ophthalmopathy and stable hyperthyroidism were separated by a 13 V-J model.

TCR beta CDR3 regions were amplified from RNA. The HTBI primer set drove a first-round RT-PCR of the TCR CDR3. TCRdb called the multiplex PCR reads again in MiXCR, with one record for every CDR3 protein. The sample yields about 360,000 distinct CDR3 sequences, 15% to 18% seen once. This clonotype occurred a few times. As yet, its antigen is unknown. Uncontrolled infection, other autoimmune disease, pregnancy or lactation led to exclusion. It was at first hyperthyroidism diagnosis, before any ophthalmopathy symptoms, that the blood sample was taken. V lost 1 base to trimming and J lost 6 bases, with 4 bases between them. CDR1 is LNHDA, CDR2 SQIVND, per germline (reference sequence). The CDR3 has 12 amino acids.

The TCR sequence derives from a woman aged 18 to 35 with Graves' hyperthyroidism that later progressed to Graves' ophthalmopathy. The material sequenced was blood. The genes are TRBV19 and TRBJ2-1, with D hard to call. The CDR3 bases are TGTGCCAGTAGTATAGGGTCCAATGAGCAGTTCTTC. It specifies CASSIGSNEQFF.